Listed here are 4 T cell receptor beta chains from one sample, sequenced in a study of blood T cell repertoires in COVID-19. Profiled with immunoSEQ multiplex PCR; TCRdb holds only in-frame clones, not every one. The sample includes some 50,000 clones, less than 95% of them seen just once. Sequenced sample: peripheral blood. These receptors all stem from a man aged 40-50 years with acute or convalescent COVID-19.

The genes are TRBV11-3 and TRBJ2-5; a weak D match, TRBD2 (6 bases). Germline CDR1 and CDR2: SGHNT and YENEEA. Trimming removed 4 bases from V and 5 bases from J, with 11 bases in between. The CDR3 loop spans 13 amino acids. CDR3 DNA sequence: TGTGCCAGCAGCTCGGGAGTCTGGGAGACCCAGTACTTC. Protein: CASSSGVWETQYF.

A single count supports this clone. This chain connects TRBV24-1 to TRBJ2-7; 9 bases are a match to TRBD1. The V gene's germline CDR1 is KGHDR and CDR2 SFDVKD. The CDR3 loop spans 17 amino acids. Unmatched junction bases numbered 12, after V lost 4 bases and J lost 3 bases. The CDR3 spells CATSERDRASFCYEQYF. CDR3 nucleotides: TGTGCCACCAGTGAACGGGACAGGGCCAGTTTTTGCTACGAGCAGTACTTC.

The chain has TRBV19 and TRBJ2-3, with no clear D. With 0 bases removed from V and 3 bases from J, the gap between germline ends came to 7 bases. The CDR3 spans 14 residues. The germline V gene has CDR1 LNHDA and CDR2 SQIVND (reference sequence). CDR3 amino acids: CASSIDVETDTQYF. The DNA for the CDR3 is TGTGCCAGTAGTATAGATGTAGAGACAGATACGCAGTATTTT. Complete variable domain (other parts from reference TRBV19 and TRBJ2-3): DGGITQSPKYLFRKEGQNVTLSCEQNLNHDAMYWYRQDPGQGLRLIYYSQIVNDFQKGDIAEGYSVSREKKESFPLTVTSAQKNPTAFYLCASSIDVETDTQYFGPGTRLTVL.

This clone was found once. The rearrangement joins TRBV24-1 to TRBJ2-1; 9 bases agree with TRBD2. Looked up from germline, CDR1 is KGHDR and CDR2 is SFDVKD. The CDR3 is 14 residues long. With 5 bases clipped from V and 5 bases from J, the junction kept 3 bases outside the gene matches. The chain's CDR3 is CATSGASGDNEQFF. The CDR3 DNA is TGTGCCACCAGTGGGGCTAGCGGGGACAATGAGCAGTTCTTC.